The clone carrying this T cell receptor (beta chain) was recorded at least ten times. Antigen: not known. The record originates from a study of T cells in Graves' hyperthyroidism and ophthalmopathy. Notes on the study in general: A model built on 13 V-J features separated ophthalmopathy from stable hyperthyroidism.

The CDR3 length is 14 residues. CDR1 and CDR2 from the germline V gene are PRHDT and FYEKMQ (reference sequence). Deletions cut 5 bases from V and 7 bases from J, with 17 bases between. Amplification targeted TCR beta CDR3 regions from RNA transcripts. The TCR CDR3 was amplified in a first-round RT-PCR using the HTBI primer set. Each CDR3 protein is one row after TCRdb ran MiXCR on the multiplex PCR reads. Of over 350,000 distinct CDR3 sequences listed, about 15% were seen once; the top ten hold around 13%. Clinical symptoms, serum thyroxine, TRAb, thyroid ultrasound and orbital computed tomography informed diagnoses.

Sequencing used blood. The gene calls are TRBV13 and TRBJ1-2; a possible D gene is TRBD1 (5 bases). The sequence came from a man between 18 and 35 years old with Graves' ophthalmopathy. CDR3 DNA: TGTGCCAGCAGCAAGGGACGCCCGTTAGGTGGCTACACCTTC. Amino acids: CASSKGRPLGGYTF.